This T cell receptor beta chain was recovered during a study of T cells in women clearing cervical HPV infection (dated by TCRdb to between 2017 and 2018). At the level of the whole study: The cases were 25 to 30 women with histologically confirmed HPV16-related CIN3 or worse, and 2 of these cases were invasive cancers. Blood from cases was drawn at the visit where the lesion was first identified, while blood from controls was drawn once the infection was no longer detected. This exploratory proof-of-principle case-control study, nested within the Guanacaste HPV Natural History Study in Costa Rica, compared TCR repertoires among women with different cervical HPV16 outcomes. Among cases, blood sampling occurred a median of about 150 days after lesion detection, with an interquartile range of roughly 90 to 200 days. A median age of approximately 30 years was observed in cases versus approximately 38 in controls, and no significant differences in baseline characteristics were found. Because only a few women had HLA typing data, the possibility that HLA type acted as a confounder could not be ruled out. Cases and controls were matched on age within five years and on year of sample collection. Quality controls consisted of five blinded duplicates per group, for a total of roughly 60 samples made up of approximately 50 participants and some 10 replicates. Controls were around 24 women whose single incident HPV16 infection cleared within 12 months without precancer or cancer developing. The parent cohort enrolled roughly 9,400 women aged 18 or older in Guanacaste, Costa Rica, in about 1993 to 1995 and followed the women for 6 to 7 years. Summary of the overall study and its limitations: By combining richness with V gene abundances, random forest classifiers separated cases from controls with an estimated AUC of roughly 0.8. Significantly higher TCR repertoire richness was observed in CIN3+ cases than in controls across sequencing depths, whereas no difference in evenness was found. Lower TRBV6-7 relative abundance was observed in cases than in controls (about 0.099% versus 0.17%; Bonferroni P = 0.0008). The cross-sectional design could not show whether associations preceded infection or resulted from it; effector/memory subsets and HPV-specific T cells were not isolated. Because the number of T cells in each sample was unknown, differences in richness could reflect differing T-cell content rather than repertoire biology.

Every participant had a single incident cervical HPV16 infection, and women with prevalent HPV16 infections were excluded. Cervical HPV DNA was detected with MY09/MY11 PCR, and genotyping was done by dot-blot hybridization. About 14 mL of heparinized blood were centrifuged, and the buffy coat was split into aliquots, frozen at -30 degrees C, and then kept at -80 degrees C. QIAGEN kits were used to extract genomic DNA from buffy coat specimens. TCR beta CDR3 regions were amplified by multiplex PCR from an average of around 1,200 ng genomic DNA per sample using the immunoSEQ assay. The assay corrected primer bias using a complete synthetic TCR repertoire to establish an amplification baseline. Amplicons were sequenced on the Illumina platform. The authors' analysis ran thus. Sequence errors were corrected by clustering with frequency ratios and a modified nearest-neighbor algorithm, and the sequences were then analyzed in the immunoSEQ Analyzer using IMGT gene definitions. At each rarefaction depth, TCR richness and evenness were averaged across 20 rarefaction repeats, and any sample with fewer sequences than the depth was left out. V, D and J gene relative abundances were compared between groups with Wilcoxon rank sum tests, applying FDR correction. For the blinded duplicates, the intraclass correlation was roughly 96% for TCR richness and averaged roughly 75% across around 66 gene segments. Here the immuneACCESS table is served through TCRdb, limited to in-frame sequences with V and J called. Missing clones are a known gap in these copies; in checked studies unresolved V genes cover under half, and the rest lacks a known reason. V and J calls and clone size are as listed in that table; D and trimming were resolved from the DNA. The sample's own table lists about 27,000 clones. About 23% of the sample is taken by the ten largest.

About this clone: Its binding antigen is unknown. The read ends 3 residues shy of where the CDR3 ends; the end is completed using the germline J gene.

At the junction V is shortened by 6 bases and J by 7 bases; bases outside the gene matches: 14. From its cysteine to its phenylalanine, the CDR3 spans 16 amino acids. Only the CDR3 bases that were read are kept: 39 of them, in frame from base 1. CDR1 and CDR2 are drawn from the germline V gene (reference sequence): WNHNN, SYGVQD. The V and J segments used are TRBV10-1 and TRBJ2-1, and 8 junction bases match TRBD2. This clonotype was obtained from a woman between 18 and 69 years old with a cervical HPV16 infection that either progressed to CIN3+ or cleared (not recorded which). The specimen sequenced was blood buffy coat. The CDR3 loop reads CASSRSGMGSGNEQFF. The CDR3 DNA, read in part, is TGCGCCAGCAGCCGTAGCGGGATGGGTTCGGGGAATGAG.